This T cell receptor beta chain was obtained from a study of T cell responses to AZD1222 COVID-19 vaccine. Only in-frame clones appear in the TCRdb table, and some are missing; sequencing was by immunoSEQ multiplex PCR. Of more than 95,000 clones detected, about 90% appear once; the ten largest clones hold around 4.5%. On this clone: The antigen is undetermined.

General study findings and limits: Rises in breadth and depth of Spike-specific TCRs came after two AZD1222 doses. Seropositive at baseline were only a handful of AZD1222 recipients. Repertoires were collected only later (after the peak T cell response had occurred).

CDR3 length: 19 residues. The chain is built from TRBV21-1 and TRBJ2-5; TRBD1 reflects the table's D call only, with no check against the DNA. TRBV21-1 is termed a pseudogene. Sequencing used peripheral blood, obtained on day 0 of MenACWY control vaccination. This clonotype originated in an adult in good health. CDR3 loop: CASSSRRFLGQGNQETQYF. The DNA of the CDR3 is TGTGCCAGCAGCTCACGGCGATTCCTGGGACAGGGGAACCAAGAGACCCAGTACTTC.